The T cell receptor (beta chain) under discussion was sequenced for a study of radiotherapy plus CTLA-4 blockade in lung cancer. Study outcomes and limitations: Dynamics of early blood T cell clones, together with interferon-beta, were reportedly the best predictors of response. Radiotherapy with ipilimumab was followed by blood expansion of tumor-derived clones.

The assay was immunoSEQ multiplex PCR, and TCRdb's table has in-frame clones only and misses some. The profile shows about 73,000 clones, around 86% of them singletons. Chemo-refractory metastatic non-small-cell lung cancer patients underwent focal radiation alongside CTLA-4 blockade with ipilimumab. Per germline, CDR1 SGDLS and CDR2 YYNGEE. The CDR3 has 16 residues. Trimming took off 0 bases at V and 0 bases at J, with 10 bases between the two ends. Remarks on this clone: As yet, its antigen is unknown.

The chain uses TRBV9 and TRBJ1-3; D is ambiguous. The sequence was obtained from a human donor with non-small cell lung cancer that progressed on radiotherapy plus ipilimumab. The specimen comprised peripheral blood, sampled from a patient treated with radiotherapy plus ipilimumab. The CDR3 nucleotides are TGTGCCAGCAGCGTAGATCCTACGAGCTCTGGAAACACCATATATTTT. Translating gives CASSVDPTSSGNTIYF.